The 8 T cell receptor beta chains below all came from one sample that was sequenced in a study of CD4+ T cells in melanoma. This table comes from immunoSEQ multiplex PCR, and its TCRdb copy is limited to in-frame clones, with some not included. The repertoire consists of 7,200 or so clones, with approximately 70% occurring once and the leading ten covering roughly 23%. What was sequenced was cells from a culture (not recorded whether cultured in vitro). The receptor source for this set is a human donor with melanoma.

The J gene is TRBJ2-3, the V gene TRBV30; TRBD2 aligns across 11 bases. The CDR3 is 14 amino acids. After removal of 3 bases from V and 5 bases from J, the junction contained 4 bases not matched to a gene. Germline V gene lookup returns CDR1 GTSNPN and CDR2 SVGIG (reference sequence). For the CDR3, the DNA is TGTGCCTGGAGGCCTAGCGGGGGGTTAGATACGCAGTATTTT. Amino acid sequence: CAWRPSGGLDTQYF.

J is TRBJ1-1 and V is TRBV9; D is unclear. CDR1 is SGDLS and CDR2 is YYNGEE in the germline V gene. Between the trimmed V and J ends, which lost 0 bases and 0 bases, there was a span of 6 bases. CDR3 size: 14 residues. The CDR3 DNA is TGTGCCAGCAGCGTAGCGGGTTTGAACACTGAAGCTTTCTTT. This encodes CASSVAGLNTEAFF.

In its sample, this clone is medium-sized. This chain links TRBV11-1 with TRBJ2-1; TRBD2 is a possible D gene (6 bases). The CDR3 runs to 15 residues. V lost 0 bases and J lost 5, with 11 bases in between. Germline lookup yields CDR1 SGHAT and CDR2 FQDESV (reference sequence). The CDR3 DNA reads TGTGCCAGCAGCTTAGCGGGACTCCCGAACAATGAGCAGTTCTTC. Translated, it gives CASSLAGLPNNEQFF.

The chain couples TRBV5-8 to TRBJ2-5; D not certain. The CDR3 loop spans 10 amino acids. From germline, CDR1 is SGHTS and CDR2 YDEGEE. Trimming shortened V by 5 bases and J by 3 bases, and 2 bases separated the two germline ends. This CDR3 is CASREETQYF. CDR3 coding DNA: TGTGCCAGCAGAGAAGAGACCCAGTACTTC.

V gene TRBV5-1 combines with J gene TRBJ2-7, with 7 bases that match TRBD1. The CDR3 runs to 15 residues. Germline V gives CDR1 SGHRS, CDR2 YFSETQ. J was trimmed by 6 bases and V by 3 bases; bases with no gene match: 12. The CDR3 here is CASSSASGDSSEQYF. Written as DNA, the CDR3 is TGCGCCAGCAGCTCCGCCAGTGGGGACAGCTCCGAGCAGTACTTC.

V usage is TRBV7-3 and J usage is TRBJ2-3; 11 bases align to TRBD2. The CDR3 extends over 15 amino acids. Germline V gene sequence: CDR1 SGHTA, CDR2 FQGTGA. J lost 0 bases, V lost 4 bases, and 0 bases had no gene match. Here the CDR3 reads CASSSSGGSTDTQYF. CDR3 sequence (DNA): TGTGCCAGCAGCTCTAGCGGGGGGAGCACAGATACGCAGTATTTT. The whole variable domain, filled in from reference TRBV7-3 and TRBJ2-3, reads GAGVSQTPSNKVTEKGKYVELRCDPISGHTALYWYRQSLGQGPEFLIYFQGTGAADDSGLPNDRFFAVRPEGSVSTLKIQRTERGDSAVYLCASSSSGGSTDTQYFGPGTRLTVL.

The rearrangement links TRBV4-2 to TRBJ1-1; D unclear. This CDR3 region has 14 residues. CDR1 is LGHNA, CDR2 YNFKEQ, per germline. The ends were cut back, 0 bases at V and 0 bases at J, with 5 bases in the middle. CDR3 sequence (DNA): TGTGCCAGCAGCCAAGACAGCCTGAACACTGAAGCTTTCTTT. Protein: CASSQDSLNTEAFF.

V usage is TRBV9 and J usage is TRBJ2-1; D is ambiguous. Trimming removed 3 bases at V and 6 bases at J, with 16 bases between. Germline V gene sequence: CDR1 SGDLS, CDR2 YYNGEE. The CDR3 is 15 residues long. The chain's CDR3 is CASSAWLAQINEQFF. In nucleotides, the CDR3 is TGTGCCAGCAGCGCTTGGTTAGCCCAGATCAATGAGCAGTTCTTC.